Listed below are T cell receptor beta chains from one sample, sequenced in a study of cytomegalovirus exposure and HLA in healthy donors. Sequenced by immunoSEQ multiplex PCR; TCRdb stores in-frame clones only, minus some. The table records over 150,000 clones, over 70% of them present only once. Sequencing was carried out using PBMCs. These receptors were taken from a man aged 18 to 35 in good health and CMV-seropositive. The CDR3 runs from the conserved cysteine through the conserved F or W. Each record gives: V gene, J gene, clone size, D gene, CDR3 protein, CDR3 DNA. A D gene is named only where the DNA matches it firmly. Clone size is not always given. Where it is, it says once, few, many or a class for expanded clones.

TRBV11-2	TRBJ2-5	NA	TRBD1	CASSFRGRGETQYF	TGTGCCAGCAGCTTTAGGGGGCGCGGTGAGACCCAGTACTTC
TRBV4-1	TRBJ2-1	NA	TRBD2	CASSRRERGYNEQFF	TGCGCCAGCAGCCGGCGGGAGAGAGGTTACAATGAGCAGTTCTTC
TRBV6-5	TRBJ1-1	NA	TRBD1	CASSYIGRGRTEAFF	TGTGCCAGCAGTTACATCGGCAGGGGGAGGACTGAAGCTTTCTTT
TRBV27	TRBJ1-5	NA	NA	CASMGDQPQHF	TGTGCCAGCATGGGCGATCAGCCCCAGCATTTT
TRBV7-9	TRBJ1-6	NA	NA	CASSLERAQAPLHF	TGTGCCAGCAGCTTAGAGCGGGCACAAGCACCCCTCCACTTT
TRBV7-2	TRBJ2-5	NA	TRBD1	CASSTRDRNQETQYF	TGTGCCAGCAGCACTCGGGACAGGAACCAAGAGACCCAGTACTTC
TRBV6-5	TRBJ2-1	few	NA	CASSYSTGSDNEQFF	TGTGCCAGCAGTTACTCGACGGGGTCTGACAATGAGCAGTTCTTC
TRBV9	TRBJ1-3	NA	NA	CASSVGSYANTIYF	TGTGCCAGCAGCGTAGGGTCCTATGCAAACACCATATATTTT
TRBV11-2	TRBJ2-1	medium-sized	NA	CASSFQDTRLGNEQFF	TGTGCCAGCAGCTTTCAGGACACGAGGTTAGGAAATGAGCAGTTCTTC
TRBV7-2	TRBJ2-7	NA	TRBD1	CASSKTGTYEQYF	TGTGCCAGCAGCAAGACAGGGACCTACGAGCAGTACTTC
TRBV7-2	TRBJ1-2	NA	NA	CASTQGQEANYGYTF	TGTGCCAGCACCCAGGGGCAGGAGGCTAACTATGGCTACACCTTC
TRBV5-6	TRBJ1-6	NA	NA	CASTANNSPLHF	TGTGCCAGCACCGCTAACAATTCACCCCTCCACTTT
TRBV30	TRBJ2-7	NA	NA	CAWSATYEQYF	TGTGCCTGGAGCGCTACCTACGAGCAGTACTTC